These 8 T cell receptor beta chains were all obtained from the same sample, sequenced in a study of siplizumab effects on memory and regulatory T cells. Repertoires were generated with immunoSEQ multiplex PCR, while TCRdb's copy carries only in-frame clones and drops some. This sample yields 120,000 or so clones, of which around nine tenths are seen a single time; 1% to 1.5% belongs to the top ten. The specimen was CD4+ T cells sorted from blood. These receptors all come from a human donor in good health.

Here the CDR3 reads CASSPGRPESYEQYF. The DNA for the CDR3 is TGTGCCAGCAGCCCAGGGAGACCCGAATCCTACGAGCAGTACTTC. The chain uses TRBV11-1 and TRBJ2-7, with D possibly called TRBD1 or TRBD2 (5 bases each). The CDR3 runs 15 residues. The germline V gene has CDR1 SGHAT and CDR2 FQDESV (reference sequence). V gave up 5 bases and J gave up 1 base, with 15 bases separating them.

CDR3 nucleotide sequence: TGTGCCAGCAGTCGGGACCCTATAAGGAACTATGGCTACACCTTC. Its translation is CASSRDPIRNYGYTF. The chain links TRBV6-5 to TRBJ1-2; TRBD1 is a possible D gene (5 bases). V was shortened by 5 bases and J by 2 bases, with 15 bases between the two germline ends. The germline V gene has CDR1 MNHEY and CDR2 SVGAGI. The CDR3 length is 15 residues.

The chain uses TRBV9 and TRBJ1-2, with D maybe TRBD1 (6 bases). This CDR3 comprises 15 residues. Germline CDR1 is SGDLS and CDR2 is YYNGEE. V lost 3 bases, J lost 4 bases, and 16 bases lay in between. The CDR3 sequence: CASSEGRPGVYGYTF. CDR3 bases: TGTGCCAGCAGCGAAGGAAGACCAGGGGTCTATGGCTACACCTTC.

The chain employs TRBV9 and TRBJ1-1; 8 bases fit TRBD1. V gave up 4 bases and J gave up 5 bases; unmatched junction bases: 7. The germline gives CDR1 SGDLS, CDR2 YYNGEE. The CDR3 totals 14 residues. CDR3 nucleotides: TGTGCCAGCAGCCTCGGACAGGGAATTACTGAAGCTTTCTTT. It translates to CASSLGQGITEAFF.

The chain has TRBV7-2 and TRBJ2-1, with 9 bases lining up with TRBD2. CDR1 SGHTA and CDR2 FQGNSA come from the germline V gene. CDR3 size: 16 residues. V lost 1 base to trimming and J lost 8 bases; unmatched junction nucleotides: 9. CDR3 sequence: CASSLGSSGMGYEQFF. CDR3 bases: TGTGCCAGCAGCTTAGGCTCTAGCGGGATGGGGTATGAGCAGTTCTTC.

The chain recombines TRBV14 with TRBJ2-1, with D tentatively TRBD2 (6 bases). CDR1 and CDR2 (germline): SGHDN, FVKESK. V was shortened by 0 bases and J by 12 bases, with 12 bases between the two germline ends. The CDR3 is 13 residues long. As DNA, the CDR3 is TGTGCCAGCAGCCAAGATCTGGGGGGAGGGCAGTTCTTC. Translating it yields CASSQDLGGGQFF. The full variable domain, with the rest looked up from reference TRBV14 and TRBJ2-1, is EAGVTQFPSHSVIEKGQTVTLRCDPISGHDNLYWYRRVMGKEIKFLLHFVKESKQDESGMPNNRFLAERTGGTYSTLKVQPAELEDSGVYFCASSQDLGGGQFFGPGTRLTVL.

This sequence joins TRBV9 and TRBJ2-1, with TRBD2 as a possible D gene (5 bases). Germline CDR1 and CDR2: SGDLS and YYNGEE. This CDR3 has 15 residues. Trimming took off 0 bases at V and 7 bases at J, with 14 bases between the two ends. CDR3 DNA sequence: TGTGCCAGCAGCGTAGAAGGTTCCTGGAGGAATGAGCAGTTCTTC. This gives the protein CASSVEGSWRNEQFF.

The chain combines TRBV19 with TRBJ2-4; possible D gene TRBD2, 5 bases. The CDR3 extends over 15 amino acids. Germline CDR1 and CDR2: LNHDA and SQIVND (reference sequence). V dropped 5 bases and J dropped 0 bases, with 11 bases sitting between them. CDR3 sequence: CASSASGRAKNIQYF. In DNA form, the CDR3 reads TGTGCCAGTAGTGCCTCGGGGAGAGCCAAAAACATTCAGTACTTC.